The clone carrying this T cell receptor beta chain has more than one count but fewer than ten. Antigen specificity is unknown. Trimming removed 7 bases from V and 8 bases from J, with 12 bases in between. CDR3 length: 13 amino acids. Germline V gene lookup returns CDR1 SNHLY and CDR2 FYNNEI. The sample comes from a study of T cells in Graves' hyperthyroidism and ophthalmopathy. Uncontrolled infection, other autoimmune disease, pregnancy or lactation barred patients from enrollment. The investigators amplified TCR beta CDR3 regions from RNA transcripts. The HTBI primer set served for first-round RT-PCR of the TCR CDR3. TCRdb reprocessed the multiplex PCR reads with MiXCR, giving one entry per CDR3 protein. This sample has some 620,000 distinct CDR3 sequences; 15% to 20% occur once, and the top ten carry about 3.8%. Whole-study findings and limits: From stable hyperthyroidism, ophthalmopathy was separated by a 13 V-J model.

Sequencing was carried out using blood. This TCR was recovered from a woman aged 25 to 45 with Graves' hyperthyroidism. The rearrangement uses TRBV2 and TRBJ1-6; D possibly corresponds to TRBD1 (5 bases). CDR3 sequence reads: CASTPTRDSPLHF. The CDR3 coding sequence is TGTGCCAGCACCCCCACCAGGGATTCACCCCTCCACTTT.